A single T cell receptor (beta chain) is shown here with its context. What it recognizes is unknown. Produced via immunoSEQ multiplex PCR; TCRdb's table is partial and in-frame only. The sample includes 15,000 to 20,000 clones, less than 95% of them seen just once. The CDR3 runs to 17 residues. The germline V gene has CDR1 SGHRS and CDR2 YFSETQ. Trimming at V came to 4 bases and at J to 2 bases, leaving 7 bases not matched to a gene. The record originates from a study of OX40 agonist ivuxolimab in advanced cancers. Looking at the study overall: Aged roughly 23 to 79 with a mean of 60 years, they were 75% to 85% male. Overall study results and limits: Some of the lowest clonal expansion was seen in partial responders at 0.1-3.0 mg/kg.

The source of this sequence is an adult with an advanced solid tumor such as melanoma, head and neck, liver or kidney cancer. The sequenced sample was CD4+ or CD8+ T cells sorted from blood, obtained in a trial of the OX40 agonist ivuxolimab. The V call is TRBV5-1, the J call TRBJ2-3, with 13 bases that match TRBD2. CDR3 nucleotides: TGCGCCAGCAGCCCGGGACTAGCGGGGCCTACCACAGATACGCAGTATTTT. It specifies CASSPGLAGPTTDTQYF.